A single sample gave rise to the 20 T cell receptor beta chains below, sequenced in a study of blood T cells in healthy people across ages. Alongside a J-beta primer mix, a sample-barcoded 5' primer served in a second PCR lasting 7 to 11 cycles. One entry per CDR3 protein results from TCRdb running MiXCR on the 5' RACE reads. The profile shows about a million distinct CDR3 sequences, 45% to 50% of them singletons. Sequencing input: blood. These receptors originate from a man aged 25 to 40 in good health.

This clonotype has just a few counts. The chain couples TRBV5-1 to TRBJ2-5; possibly TRBD1 for D (6 bases). Germline V CDR1 and CDR2: SGHRS, YFSETQ. This CDR3 comprises 13 residues. Trimming took 4 bases from V and 5 from J, leaving 12 bases between them. CDR3 coding DNA: TGCGCCAGCAGCCTACAGGGTGACGAGACCCAGTACTTC. It codes for CASSLQGDETQYF.

The rearrangement uses TRBV7-2 and TRBJ2-1, with 10 bases fitting TRBD2. J gave up 8 bases and V 4 bases, and 2 bases lay outside the gene matches. The CDR3 extends over 13 amino acids. Germline V gene sequence: CDR1 SGHTA, CDR2 FQGNSA. The CDR3 nucleotides read TGTGCCAGCAGCTATAGCGGGGGGCATGAGCAGTTCTTC. Its protein product is CASSYSGGHEQFF.

This clonotype was observed a few times. This chain uses TRBV6-6 with TRBJ1-4; D is unresolved. V dropped 3 bases and J dropped 7 bases, with 15 bases sitting between them. This CDR3 is 15 amino acids long. Germline-derived CDR1 and CDR2 are MNHNY and SVGAGI (reference sequence). CDR3 sequence: CASSYPGRLPEKLFF. CDR3 DNA sequence: TGTGCCAGCAGTTATCCAGGCAGGCTACCTGAAAAACTGTTTTTT.

This clonotype was recorded a few times. The chain recombines TRBV7-2 with TRBJ1-2; D is uncertain. In germline, CDR1 is SGHTA, CDR2 FQGNSA. There are 15 residues in the CDR3. V was shortened by 2 bases and J by 3 bases, with 13 bases between the two germline ends. This chain's CDR3 is CASSLLGGGDYGYTF. CDR3 nucleotide sequence: TGTGCCAGCAGCTTATTGGGAGGTGGGGACTATGGCTACACCTTC.

The gene calls are TRBV4-1 and TRBJ2-3; D call uncertain. The V gene lost 0 bases and the J gene lost 2 bases, with 15 bases spanning the gap. Germline CDR1 reads MGHRA; CDR2 reads YSYEKL. This CDR3 region has 17 residues. This CDR3 is CASSQERLPRPTDTQYF. In DNA form, the CDR3 reads TGCGCCAGCAGCCAAGAGCGACTCCCCAGACCCACAGATACGCAGTATTTT.

The genes are TRBV10-3 and TRBJ1-2, with TRBD1 identical over 7 bases. This CDR3 region has 15 residues. CDR1 ENHRY and CDR2 SYGVKD come from the germline V gene. V lost 6 bases, J lost 4 bases, and 11 bases stayed unmatched. The CDR3: CAISLQGSTIYGYTF. The DNA for the CDR3 is TGTGCCATCAGCCTACAGGGGTCCACCATCTATGGCTACACCTTC.

This clonotype was seen a handful of times. The CDR3 sequence: CASSSGTSGIETQYF. CDR3 DNA: TGTGCCAGCAGTTCTGGGACTAGCGGGATAGAGACCCAGTACTTC. The rearrangement uses TRBV5-5 and TRBJ2-5, with 13 nucleotides matching TRBD2. CDR3 length: 15 amino acids. Trimming at V came to 5 bases and at J to 4 bases, leaving 5 bases not matched to a gene. In germline, CDR1 is SGHKS, CDR2 YYEKEE (reference sequence).

This chain connects TRBV10-3 to TRBJ2-7, with 8 bases that match TRBD1. This CDR3 has 13 amino acids. Looked up from germline, CDR1 is ENHRY and CDR2 is SYGVKD. With 4 bases clipped from V and 5 bases from J, the junction kept 4 bases outside the gene matches. DNA of the CDR3: TGTGCCATCAGTGGACAGGGGACCCACGAGCAGTACTTC. It translates to CAISGQGTHEQYF.

In its sample, this clonotype was seen many times. J is TRBJ2-7 and V is TRBV28; TRBD1 matches 7 bases. The CDR3 contains 16 residues. Germline lookup yields CDR1 MDHEN and CDR2 SYDVKM. The ends lost 2 bases at V and 3 bases at J; junction bases unmatched: 10. This chain's CDR3 is CASSLSDRVKGYEQYF. The CDR3 bases are TGTGCCAGCAGTTTAAGCGACAGGGTAAAAGGCTACGAGCAGTACTTC.

This clonotype was detected only a few times. The chain uses TRBV4-3 and TRBJ2-1; D not certain. The CDR3 sequence is 15 residues long. V lost 0 bases and J lost 2, with 8 bases in between. CDR1 LGHNA and CDR2 YSLEER come from the germline V gene. The CDR3 nucleotides read TGCGCCAGCAGCCAAGATTCTTCCCCCTACAATGAGCAGTTCTTC. It is translated as CASSQDSSPYNEQFF.

A few counts support this clonotype. The chain carries TRBV5-1 and TRBJ2-5; a possible D gene is TRBD1 (6 bases). V lost 4 bases, J lost 3 bases, and 16 bases lay in between. Germline V CDR1 and CDR2: SGHRS, YFSETQ. The CDR3 has 15 residues. The CDR3 is CASSPGGQAKETQYF. The CDR3 DNA reads TGCGCCAGCAGCCCTGGGGGACAAGCAAAAGAGACCCAGTACTTC.

Worth noting for this clonotype: One junction end does not reproduce the germline sequence, and a read error may be involved. V is TRBV20-1 and J is TRBJ1-5; D is unresolved. There are 12 residues in the CDR3. CDR1 DFQATT and CDR2 SNEGSKA come from the germline V gene (reference sequence). The CDR3 coding sequence is TGCAGTGCGAGAAAAGGAAACCAGCCCCGGCATTTT. Translated, it gives CSARKGNQPRHF.

The V and J genes are TRBV3-1 and TRBJ1-2; maybe TRBD1 (5 bases). The germline CDR1 and CDR2 sequences are LGHDT and YNNKEL (reference sequence). This CDR3 has 15 amino acids. V was clipped by 5 bases and J by 4 bases, with 17 bases between them. In DNA, the CDR3 is TGTGCCAGCAGCTACCGGGACTTGGGCACCTATGGCTACACCTTC. This translates into CASSYRDLGTYGYTF.

The chain uses TRBV27 and TRBJ1-2; the D is unclear. Trimming pared 5 bases from V and 4 bases from J, leaving 14 bases between. The CDR3 spans 14 residues. CDR1 and CDR2 (germline): MNHEY, SMNVEV (reference sequence). The CDR3 is CASSPGHEGYGYTF. DNA of the CDR3: TGTGCCAGCAGTCCTGGGCACGAGGGCTATGGCTACACCTTC.

The V call is TRBV7-8, the J call TRBJ1-6, with D unresolved. Germline V gene sequence: CDR1 SGHVS, CDR2 FQNEAQ. The CDR3 loop spans 12 amino acids. Trimming left V 5 bases short and J 18 bases short, with 17 bases between. The CDR3: CASSAMSKAHHF. In nucleotides, the CDR3 is TGTGCCAGCAGCGCGATGTCAAAGGCCCACCACTTT.

This clonotype was counted between two and nine times. The genes are TRBV4-1 and TRBJ1-2; 7 bases agree with TRBD1. The CDR3 has 14 amino acids. Germline V gene sequence: CDR1 MGHRA, CDR2 YSYEKL. Trimming took 0 bases from V and 6 from J; bases not matched to a gene: 4. CDR3 sequence: CASSQDQGDDGYTF. CDR3 nucleotide sequence: TGCGCCAGCAGCCAAGACCAGGGGGACGATGGCTACACCTTC.

The chain recombines TRBV29-1 with TRBJ1-2; no reliable D call. CDR3 length: 9 amino acids. V lost 0 bases to trimming and J lost 7 bases, with 0 bases between them. Germline V CDR1 and CDR2: SQVTM, ANQGSEA. This CDR3 reads CSVEDGYTF. CDR3 sequence (DNA): TGCAGCGTTGAAGATGGCTACACCTTC.

The chain recombines TRBV4-3 with TRBJ1-4; 10 nucleotides line up with TRBD1. J was trimmed by 7 bases and V by 4 bases; bases with no gene match: 6. The CDR3 contains 15 residues. Per the germline V gene, CDR1 is LGHNA and CDR2 is YSLEER. The CDR3 loop is CASSLYRDRGEKLFF. In DNA form, the CDR3 reads TGCGCCAGCAGCCTCTACCGGGACAGGGGTGAAAAACTGTTTTTT.

The chain recombines TRBV7-3 with TRBJ1-1, with D unclear. Germline values: CDR1 SGHTA, CDR2 FQGTGA. The CDR3 sequence is 14 residues long. V lost 8 bases and J 3 bases, leaving 16 bases between the germline ends. CDR3 coding DNA: TGTGCCAGCGTCCCCCAACGCGGGGACACTGAAGCTTTCTTT. This encodes CASVPQRGDTEAFF.

V gene TRBV9 combines with J gene TRBJ1-4; tentatively, D is TRBD1 (5 bases). V was cut by 4 bases and J by 0 bases, with 22 bases left in between. Germline V CDR1 and CDR2: SGDLS, YYNGEE. CDR3 size: 19 residues. CDR3 protein: CASSPGSRGSPATNEKLFF. The CDR3 coding sequence is TGTGCCAGCAGCCCAGGGAGTAGGGGTAGCCCTGCAACTAATGAAAAACTGTTTTTT.